This T cell receptor beta chain was found in a study of PD-L1 blockade in urothelial cancer. Study-wide background: Patients initiated atezolizumab at some point between 2013 and 2015 at 1,200 mg intravenously every 3 weeks. Samples of blood were analyzed 3 weeks (second dose) and 6 weeks after treatment start. The median number of T cells present in blood samples was some 140,000.

The time point denotes: peripheral blood 6 weeks after treatment start. The assay was immunoSEQ multiplex PCR, and TCRdb's table has in-frame clones only and misses some. This table has approximately 110,000 clones, approximately 89% appearing once. Germline CDR1 is MNHEY and CDR2 is SVGAGI. The ends lost 0 bases at V and 5 bases at J; junction bases unmatched: 7. The CDR3 covers 16 residues. This sequence originates from a man aged 55 to 70 with urothelial cancer. The sample in question was PBMCs, obtained around atezolizumab (anti-PD-L1) treatment. The rearrangement joins TRBV6-5 to TRBJ2-5, with 9 bases fitting TRBD1. DNA for the CDR3: TGTGCCAGCAGTTACTCTCCGGGACAGGGTTTCGAGACCCAGTACTTC. Residues: CASSYSPGQGFETQYF.